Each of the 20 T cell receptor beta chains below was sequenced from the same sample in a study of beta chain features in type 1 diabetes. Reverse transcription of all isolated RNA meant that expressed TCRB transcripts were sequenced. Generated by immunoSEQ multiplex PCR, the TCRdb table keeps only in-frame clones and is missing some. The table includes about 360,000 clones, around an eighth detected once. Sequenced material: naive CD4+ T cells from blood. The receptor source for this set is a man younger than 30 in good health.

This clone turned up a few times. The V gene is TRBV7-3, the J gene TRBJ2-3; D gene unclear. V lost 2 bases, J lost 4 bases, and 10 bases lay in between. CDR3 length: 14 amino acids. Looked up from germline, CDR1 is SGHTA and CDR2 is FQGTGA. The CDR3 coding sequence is TGTGCCAGCAGCTTATCAGCTGCGGCAGATACGCAGTATTTT. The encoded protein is CASSLSAAADTQYF.

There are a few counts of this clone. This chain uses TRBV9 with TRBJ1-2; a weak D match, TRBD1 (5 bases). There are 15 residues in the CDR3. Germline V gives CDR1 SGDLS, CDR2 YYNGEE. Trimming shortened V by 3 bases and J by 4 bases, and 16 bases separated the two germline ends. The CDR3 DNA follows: TGTGCCAGCAGCGCAACTTCAGGGCTTAGCTATGGCTACACCTTC. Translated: CASSATSGLSYGYTF. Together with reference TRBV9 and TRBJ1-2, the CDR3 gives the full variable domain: DSGVTQTPKHLITATGQRVTLRCSPRSGDLSVYWYQQSLDQGLQFLIQYYNGEERAKGNILERFSAQQFPDLHSELNLSSLELGDSALYFCASSATSGLSYGYTFGSGTRLTVV.

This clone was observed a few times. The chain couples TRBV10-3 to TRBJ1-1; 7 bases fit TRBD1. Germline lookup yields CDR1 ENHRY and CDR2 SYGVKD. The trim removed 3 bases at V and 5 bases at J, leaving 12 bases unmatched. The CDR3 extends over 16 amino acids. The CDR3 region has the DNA TGTGCCATCAGTGACGAGGGGGCGCAGGCTTGGACTGAAGCTTTCTTT. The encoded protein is CAISDEGAQAWTEAFF.

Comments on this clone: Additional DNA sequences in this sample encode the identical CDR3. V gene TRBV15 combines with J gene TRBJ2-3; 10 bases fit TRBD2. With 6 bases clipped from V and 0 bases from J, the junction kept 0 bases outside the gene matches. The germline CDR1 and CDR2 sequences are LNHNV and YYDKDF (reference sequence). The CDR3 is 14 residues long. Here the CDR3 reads CATRLAGSTDTQYF. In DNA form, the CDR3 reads TGTGCCACCAGACTAGCGGGGAGCACAGATACGCAGTATTTT.

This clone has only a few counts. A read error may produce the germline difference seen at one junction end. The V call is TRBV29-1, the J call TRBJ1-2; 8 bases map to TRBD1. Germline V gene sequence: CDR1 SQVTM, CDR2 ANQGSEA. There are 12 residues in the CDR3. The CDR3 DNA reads TGCAGCGTTAACAGGGGGACCCCTGGGTTGTTGTTC. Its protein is CSVNRGTPGLLF.

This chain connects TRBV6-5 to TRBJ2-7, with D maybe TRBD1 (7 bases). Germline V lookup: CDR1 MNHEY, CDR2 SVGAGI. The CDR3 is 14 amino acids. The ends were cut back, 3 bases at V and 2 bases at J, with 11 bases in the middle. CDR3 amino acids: CASSYQGGPYEQYF. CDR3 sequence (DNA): TGTGCCAGCAGTTATCAGGGGGGACCCTACGAGCAGTACTTC.

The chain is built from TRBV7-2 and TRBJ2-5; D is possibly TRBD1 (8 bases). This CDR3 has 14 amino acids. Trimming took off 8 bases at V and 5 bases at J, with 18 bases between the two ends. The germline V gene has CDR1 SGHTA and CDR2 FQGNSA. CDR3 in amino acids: CASLRQGRVETQYF. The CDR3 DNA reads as TGTGCCAGCTTGAGACAGGGGAGGGTGGAGACCCAGTACTTC.

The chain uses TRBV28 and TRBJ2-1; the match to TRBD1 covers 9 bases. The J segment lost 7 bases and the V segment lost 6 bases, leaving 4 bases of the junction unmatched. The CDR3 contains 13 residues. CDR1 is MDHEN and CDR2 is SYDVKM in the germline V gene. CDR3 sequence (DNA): TGTGCCAGCAGACAGGGGGCCGCTAATGAGCAGTTCTTC. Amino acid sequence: CASRQGAANEQFF.

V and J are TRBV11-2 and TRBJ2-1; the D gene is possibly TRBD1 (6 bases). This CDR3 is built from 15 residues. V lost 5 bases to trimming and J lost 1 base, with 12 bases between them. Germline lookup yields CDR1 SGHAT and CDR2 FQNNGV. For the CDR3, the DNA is TGTGCCAGCAGCGGTGGGGGCTATTCCTACAATGAGCAGTTCTTC. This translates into CASSGGGYSYNEQFF.

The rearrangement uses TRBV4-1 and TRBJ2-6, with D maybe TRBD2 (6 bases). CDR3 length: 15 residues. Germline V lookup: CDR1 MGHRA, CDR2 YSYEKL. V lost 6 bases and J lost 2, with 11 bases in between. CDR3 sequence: CASSGAGAGANVLTF. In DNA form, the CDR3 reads TGCGCCAGCAGTGGAGCGGGCGCTGGGGCCAACGTCCTGACTTTC.

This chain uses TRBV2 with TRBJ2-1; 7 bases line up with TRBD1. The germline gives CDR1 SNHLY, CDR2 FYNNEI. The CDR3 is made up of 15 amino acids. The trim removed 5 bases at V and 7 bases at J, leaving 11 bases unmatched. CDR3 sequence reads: CASSSTGPYTNEQFF. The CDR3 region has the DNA TGTGCCAGCAGTTCGACAGGGCCGTATACGAATGAGCAGTTCTTC.

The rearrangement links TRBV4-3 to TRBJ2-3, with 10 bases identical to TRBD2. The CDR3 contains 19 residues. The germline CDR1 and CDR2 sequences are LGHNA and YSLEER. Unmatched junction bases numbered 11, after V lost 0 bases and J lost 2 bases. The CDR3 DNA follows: TGCGCCAGCAGCCAAGACGAGTCGTCTAGCGGGGGATACACAGATACGCAGTATTTT. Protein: CASSQDESSSGGYTDTQYF.

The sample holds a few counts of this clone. In nucleotides, the CDR3 is TGTGCCAGCAGTGAGCAACTACAAAACATTCAGTACTTC. The encoded protein is CASSEQLQNIQYF. The J gene is TRBJ2-4, the V gene TRBV2; no clear D gene. CDR3 length: 13 residues. Germline assignment: CDR1 SNHLY and CDR2 FYNNEI. V gave up 3 bases and J gave up 5 bases, with 8 bases separating them.

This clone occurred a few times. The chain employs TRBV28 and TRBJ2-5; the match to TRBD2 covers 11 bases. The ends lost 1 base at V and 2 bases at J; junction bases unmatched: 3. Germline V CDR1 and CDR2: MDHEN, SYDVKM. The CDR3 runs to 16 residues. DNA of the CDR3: TGTGCCAGCAGTTTATCGGGGACTAGCGGACAAGAGACCCAGTACTTC. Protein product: CASSLSGTSGQETQYF.

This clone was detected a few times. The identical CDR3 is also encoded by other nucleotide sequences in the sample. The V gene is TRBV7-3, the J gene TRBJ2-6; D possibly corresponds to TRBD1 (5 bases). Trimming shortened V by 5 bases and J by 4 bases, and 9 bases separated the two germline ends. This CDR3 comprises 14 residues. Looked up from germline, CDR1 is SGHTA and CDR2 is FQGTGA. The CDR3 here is CASSPGSGANVLTF. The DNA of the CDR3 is TGTGCCAGCAGCCCAGGGTCCGGGGCCAACGTCCTGACTTTC.

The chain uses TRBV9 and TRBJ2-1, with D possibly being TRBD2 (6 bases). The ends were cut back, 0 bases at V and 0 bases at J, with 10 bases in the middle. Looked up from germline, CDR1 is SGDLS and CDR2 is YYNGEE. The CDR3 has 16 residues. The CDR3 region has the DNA TGTGCCAGCAGCGTAGTCGGGGGTCGCTCCTACAATGAGCAGTTCTTC. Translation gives CASSVVGGRSYNEQFF.

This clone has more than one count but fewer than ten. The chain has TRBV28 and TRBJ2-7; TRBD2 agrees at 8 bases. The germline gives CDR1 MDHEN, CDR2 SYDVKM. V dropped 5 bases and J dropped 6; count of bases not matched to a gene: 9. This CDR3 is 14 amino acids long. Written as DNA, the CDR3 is TGTGCCAGCAGTCCCGGGACTAGTCAGTCCGAGCAGTACTTC. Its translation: CASSPGTSQSEQYF. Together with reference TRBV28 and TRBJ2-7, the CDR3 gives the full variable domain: DVKVTQSSRYLVKRTGEKVFLECVQDMDHENMFWYRQDPGLGLRLIYFSYDVKMKEKGDIPEGYSVSREKKERFSLILESASTNQTSMYLCASSPGTSQSEQYFGPGTRLTVT.

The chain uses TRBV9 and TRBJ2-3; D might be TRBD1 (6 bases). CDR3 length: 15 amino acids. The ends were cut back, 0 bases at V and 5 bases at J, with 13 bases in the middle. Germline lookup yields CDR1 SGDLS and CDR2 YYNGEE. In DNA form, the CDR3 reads TGTGCCAGCAGCGTAGCCCTGACAGGACGAGATACGCAGTATTTT. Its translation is CASSVALTGRDTQYF.

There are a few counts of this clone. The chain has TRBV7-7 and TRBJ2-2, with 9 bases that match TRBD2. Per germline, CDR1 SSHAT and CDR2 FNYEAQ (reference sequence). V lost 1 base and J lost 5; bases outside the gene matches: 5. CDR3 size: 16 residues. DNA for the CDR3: TGTGCCAGCAGCTTAGGCCCAAGCGGGGGGACCGGGGAGCTGTTTTTT. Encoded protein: CASSLGPSGGTGELFF.

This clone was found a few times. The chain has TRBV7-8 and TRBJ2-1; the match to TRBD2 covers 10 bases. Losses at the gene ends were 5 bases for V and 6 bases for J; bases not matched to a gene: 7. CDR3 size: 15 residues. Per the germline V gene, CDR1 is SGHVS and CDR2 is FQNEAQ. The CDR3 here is CASSPLAGVVNEQFF. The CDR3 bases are TGTGCCAGCAGCCCTCTAGCGGGAGTGGTCAATGAGCAGTTCTTC.